The entry that follows covers one T cell receptor beta chain sequence. Germline trimming cut 8 bases from V and 2 bases from J; bases unmatched to any gene: 4. Germline V gives CDR1 MNHNS, CDR2 SASEGT. The CDR3 contains 13 residues. This specimen comes from a study of cytomegalovirus exposure and HLA in healthy donors. Both 60 Vbeta primers and 13 Jbeta primers went into the PCR. TCRdb's table, derived via immunoSEQ multiplex PCR, lists solely in-frame clones and lacks some. The sample lists about 160,000 clones; roughly 80% were seen once. The sample taken for sequencing was PBMCs. The V and J genes are TRBV6-1 and TRBJ2-5; TRBD2 agrees at 8 bases. The sequence was collected from a man in his fifties in good health and CMV-seropositive. The CDR3 DNA reads as TGTGCCAGCTCCAAGCGGGGGCAAGAGACCCAGTACTTC. Translating it yields CASSKRGQETQYF.